This T cell receptor (beta chain) was obtained from a study of beta chain features in type 1 diabetes. This clone was counted a few times. Its antigen is not identified. Study-wide results and limits: A greater similarity of naive, central memory and Treg TCRB repertoires was seen among patients than among healthy donors. Any HLA-type effect on TCRB rearrangement remained unresolved here. Patients with Type 1 diabetes showed moderately but significantly shorter TCRB CDR3s in all four CD4+ subsets.

The authors reverse transcribed all of the isolated RNA, so sequencing captured expressed TCRB transcripts. Libraries were prepared by immunoSEQ multiplex PCR; TCRdb keeps only in-frame clonotypes and omits some of them. Of 640,000 or so clones listed, around 15% were seen once; the top ten hold approximately 0.022%. The CDR3 has 15 residues. V lost 2 bases, J lost 0 bases, and 10 bases lay in between. The germline V gene encodes CDR1 SGHTA and CDR2 FQGNSA. Isolation of CD4+ naive, central memory, regulatory and stem cell-like memory cells was achieved by sorting via CD45RO/CCR7/CD25/CD127/CD95/CD27.

The V gene is TRBV7-2, the J gene TRBJ1-1, with D perhaps matching TRBD1 (6 bases). Sequencing was performed on naive CD4+ T cells from blood. The clonotype was recovered from a young man with type 1 diabetes. The CDR3 coding sequence is TGTGCCAGCAGCTTAAGCGGGACATTGAACACTGAAGCTTTCTTT. Amino acid sequence: CASSLSGTLNTEAFF.